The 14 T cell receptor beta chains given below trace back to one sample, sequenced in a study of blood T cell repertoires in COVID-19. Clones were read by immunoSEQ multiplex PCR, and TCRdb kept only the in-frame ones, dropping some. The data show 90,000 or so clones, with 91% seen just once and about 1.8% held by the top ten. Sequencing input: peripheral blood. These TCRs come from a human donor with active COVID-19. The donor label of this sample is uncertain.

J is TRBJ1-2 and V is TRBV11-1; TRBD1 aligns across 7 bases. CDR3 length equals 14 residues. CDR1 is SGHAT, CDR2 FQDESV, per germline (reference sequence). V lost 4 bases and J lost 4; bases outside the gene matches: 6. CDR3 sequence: CASSWTDRAYGYTF. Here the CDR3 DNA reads TGTGCCAGCAGCTGGACCGACAGGGCCTATGGCTACACCTTC.

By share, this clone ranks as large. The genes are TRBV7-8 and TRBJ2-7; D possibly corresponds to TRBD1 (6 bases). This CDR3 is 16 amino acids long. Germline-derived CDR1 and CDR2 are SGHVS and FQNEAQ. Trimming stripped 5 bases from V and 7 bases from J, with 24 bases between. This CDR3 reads CASSPPTQGSLREQYF. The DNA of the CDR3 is TGTGCCAGCAGCCCCCCTACCCAGGGGAGTTTGAGGGAGCAGTACTTC.

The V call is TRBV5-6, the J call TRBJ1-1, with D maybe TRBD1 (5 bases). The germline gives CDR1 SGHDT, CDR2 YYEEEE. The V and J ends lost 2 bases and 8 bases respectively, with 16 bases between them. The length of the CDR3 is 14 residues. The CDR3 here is CASSFSPDSREAFF. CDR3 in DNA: TGTGCCAGCAGCTTTTCCCCCGACAGCCGCGAAGCTTTCTTT.

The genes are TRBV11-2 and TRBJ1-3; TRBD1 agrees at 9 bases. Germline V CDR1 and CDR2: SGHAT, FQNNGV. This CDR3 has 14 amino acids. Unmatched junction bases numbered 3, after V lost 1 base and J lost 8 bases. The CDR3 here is CASSLVGTGHTIYF. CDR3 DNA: TGTGCCAGCAGCTTAGTAGGGACAGGGCACACCATATATTTT.

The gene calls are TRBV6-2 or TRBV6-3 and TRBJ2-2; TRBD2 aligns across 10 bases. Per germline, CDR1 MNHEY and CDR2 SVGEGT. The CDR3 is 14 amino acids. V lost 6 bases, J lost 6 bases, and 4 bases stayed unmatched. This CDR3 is CASSSGGAAGELFF. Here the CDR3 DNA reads TGTGCCAGCAGCAGCGGGGGGGCTGCCGGGGAGCTGTTTTTT.

The CDR3 protein is CASSSDGQNTDTQYF. The DNA for the CDR3 is TGTGCCAGCAGTTCAGACGGACAGAACACAGATACGCAGTATTTT. V gene TRBV27 combines with J gene TRBJ2-3; D is perhaps TRBD1 (6 bases). The germline V gene has CDR1 MNHEY and CDR2 SMNVEV (reference sequence). This CDR3 spans 15 amino acids. Trimming took 4 bases from V and 2 from J, leaving 13 bases between them.

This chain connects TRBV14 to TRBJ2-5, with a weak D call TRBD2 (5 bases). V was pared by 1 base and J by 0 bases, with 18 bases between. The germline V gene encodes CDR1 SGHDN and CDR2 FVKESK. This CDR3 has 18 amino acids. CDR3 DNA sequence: TGTGCCAGCAGCCAAGTTTGGCCGCGGGCGAACGACCAAGAGACCCAGTACTTC. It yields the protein CASSQVWPRANDQETQYF. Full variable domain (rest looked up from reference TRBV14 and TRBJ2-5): EAGVTQFPSHSVIEKGQTVTLRCDPISGHDNLYWYRRVMGKEIKFLLHFVKESKQDESGMPNNRFLAERTGGTYSTLKVQPAELEDSGVYFCASSQVWPRANDQETQYFGPGTRLLVL.

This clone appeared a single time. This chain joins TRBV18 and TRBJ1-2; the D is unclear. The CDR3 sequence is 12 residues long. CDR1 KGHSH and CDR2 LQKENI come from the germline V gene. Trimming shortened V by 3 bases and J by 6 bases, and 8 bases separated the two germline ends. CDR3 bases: TGTGCCAGCTCACCTCCGGTCGATGGCTACACCTTC. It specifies CASSPPVDGYTF.

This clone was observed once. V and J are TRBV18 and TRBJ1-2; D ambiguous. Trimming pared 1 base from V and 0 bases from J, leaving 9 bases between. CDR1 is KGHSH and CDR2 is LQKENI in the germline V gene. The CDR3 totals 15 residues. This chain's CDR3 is CASSPLDKPNYGYTF. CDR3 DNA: TGTGCCAGCTCACCACTTGACAAGCCTAACTATGGCTACACCTTC.

The CDR3 nucleotides read TGTGCCAGCAGAGATACCGGAGACAGGGATAATTCACCCCTCCACTTT. Its protein is CASRDTGDRDNSPLHF. The chain carries TRBV2 and TRBJ1-6; 7 bases match TRBD1. Germline CDR1 is SNHLY and CDR2 is FYNNEI. CDR3 length: 16 residues. J lost 5 bases, V lost 6 bases, and 10 bases had no gene match. Full variable domain (remainder filled in from reference TRBV2 and TRBJ1-6): EPEVTQTPSHQVTQMGQEVILRCVPISNHLYFYWYRQILGQKVEFLVSFYNNEISEKSEIFDDQFSVERPDGSNFTLKIRSTKLEDSAMYFCASRDTGDRDNSPLHFGNGTRLTVT.

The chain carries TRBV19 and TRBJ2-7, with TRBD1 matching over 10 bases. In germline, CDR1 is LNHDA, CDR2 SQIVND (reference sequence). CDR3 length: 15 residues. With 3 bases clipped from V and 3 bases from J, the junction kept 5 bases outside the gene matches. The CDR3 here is CASSIRTGGSYEQYF. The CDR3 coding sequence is TGTGCCAGTAGTATCCGGACAGGGGGAAGCTACGAGCAGTACTTC. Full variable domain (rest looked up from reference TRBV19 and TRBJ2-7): DGGITQSPKYLFRKEGQNVTLSCEQNLNHDAMYWYRQDPGQGLRLIYYSQIVNDFQKGDIAEGYSVSREKKESFPLTVTSAQKNPTAFYLCASSIRTGGSYEQYFGPGTRLTVT.

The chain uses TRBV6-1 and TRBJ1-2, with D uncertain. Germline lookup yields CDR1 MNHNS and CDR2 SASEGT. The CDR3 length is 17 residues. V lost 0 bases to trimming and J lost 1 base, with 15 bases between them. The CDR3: CASSEAGGGIVNYGYTF. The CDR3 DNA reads TGTGCCAGCAGTGAAGCCGGTGGAGGCATCGTTAACTATGGCTACACCTTC.

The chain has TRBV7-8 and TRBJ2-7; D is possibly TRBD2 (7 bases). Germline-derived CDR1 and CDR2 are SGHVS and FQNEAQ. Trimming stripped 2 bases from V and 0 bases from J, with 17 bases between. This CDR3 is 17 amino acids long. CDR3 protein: CASSLIGRGRGSYEQYF. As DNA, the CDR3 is TGTGCCAGCAGCTTAATTGGGCGGGGGCGTGGCTCCTACGAGCAGTACTTC.

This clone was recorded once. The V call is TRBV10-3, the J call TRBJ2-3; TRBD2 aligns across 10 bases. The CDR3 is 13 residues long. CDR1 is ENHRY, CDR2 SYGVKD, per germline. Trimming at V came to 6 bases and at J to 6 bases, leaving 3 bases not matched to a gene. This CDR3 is CAIRAGGPDTQYF. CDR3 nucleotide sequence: TGTGCCATCAGAGCGGGGGGGCCGGATACGCAGTATTTT.